A selection of T cell receptor beta chains follows, all from one sample in a study of OX40 agonist ivuxolimab in advanced cancers. Here immunoSEQ multiplex PCR was the method, and the copy in TCRdb shows in-frame clones only, minus some. The data hold about 70,000 clones, with around 86% observed a single time. Sequenced here: CD4+ or CD8+ T cells sorted from blood, sampled in a trial of the OX40 agonist ivuxolimab. The receptors come from an adult with an advanced solid tumor such as melanoma, head and neck, liver or kidney cancer. The CDR3 runs from the conserved cysteine through the conserved F or W. D genes are given only for firm matches. The size field is filled for only some rows; it gives once, few, many or a size class.

>TRBV30|TRBJ1-5|NA|NA
CAWSVRDQPQHF
TGTGCCTGGAGCGTGAGGGACCAGCCCCAGCATTTT
>TRBV29-1|TRBJ2-5|NA|NA
CSTRASQETQYF
TGCAGCACTAGGGCGAGCCAAGAGACCCAGTACTTC
>TRBV6-5|TRBJ1-5|NA|TRBD1
CASRPDRGSQPQHF
TGTGCCAGCAGACCCGACAGGGGATCTCAGCCCCAGCATTTT
>TRBV7-9|TRBJ2-1|NA|TRBD1
CASSFDPGQGGNEQFF
TGTGCCAGCAGTTTCGACCCGGGACAGGGAGGGAATGAGCAGTTCTTC
>TRBV7-8|TRBJ1-4|NA|TRBD1
CASRPDRGEKLFF
TGTGCCAGCAGACCAGACAGGGGTGAAAAACTGTTTTTT
>TRBV10-3|TRBJ2-2|NA|TRBD2
CAISDTTLSGAGELFF
TGTGCCATCAGTGATACGACTCTAAGCGGGGCGGGGGAGCTGTTTTTT
>TRBV4-3|TRBJ1-5|NA|NA
CASSLVYDNQPQHF
TGCGCCAGCAGCCTAGTATATGACAATCAGCCCCAGCATTTT
>TRBV19|TRBJ1-1|few|NA
CASGEGNTEAFF
TGTGCCAGTGGGGAGGGGAACACTGAAGCTTTCTTT
>TRBV7-3|TRBJ1-6|few|TRBD1
CASSLTGSDSPLHF
TGTGCCAGCAGCTTGACAGGGAGCGATTCACCCCTCCACTTT
>TRBV6-1|TRBJ2-7|NA|NA
CASSFLTLGEQYF
TGTGCCAGCAGTTTCCTGACTTTGGGGGAGCAGTACTTC
>TRBV5-1|TRBJ1-4|once|TRBD1
CASSHGTGKRNEKLFF
TGCGCCAGCAGCCACGGGACAGGGAAAAGAAATGAAAAACTGTTTTTT
>TRBV19|TRBJ1-5|few|TRBD1
CASSITGGSYGQPQHF
TGTGCCAGTAGTATAACAGGGGGCAGTTATGGTCAGCCCCAGCATTTT
>TRBV25-1|TRBJ2-1|NA|TRBD1
CASSQGQPYNEQFF
TGTGCCAGCAGTCAGGGACAGCCCTACAATGAGCAGTTCTTC
>TRBV6-1|TRBJ1-5|once|NA
CASSEAQGIQPQHF
TGTGCCAGCAGTGAAGCCCAGGGAATTCAGCCCCAGCATTTT
>TRBV5-1|TRBJ1-2|NA|TRBD1
CASSLGTGGNYGYTF
TGCGCCAGCAGCCTAGGGACAGGGGGGAACTATGGCTACACCTTC
>TRBV7-8|TRBJ2-7|NA|NA
CASSLTDYEQYF
TGTGCCAGCAGCTTAACGGATTACGAGCAGTACTTC
>TRBV5-1|TRBJ2-7|NA|NA
CASSDLTGPLSYEQYF
TGCGCCAGCAGCGACCTGACCGGGCCACTCTCTTACGAGCAGTACTTC
>TRBV6-1|TRBJ1-2|NA|NA
CASSPDRGRNYGYTF
TGTGCCAGCAGTCCCGATCGGGGACGGAACTATGGCTACACCTTC
>TRBV9|TRBJ2-2|medium-sized|TRBD2
CASSVSGGAGTGELFF
TGTGCCAGCAGCGTTAGCGGGGGGGCCGGCACCGGGGAGCTGTTTTTT
>TRBV11-3|TRBJ2-5|NA|NA
CASSLGARGEETQYF
TGTGCCAGCAGCTTAGGAGCCAGGGGAGAAGAGACCCAGTACTTC
>TRBV5-1|TRBJ2-3|NA|NA
CASSLEGPTDTQYF
TGCGCCAGCAGCTTGGAGGGCCCGACAGATACGCAGTATTTT
>TRBV9|TRBJ1-1|NA|NA
CASSANYRGGTEAFF
TGTGCCAGCAGCGCAAACTACCGGGGGGGCACTGAAGCTTTCTTT
>TRBV12-5|TRBJ2-1|NA|NA
CASGLSGLNEQFF
TGTGCTAGTGGTTTGTCGGGGTTGAATGAGCAGTTCTTC
>TRBV6-1|TRBJ1-5|NA|TRBD1
CASTRGEQLNQPQHF
TGTGCCAGCACCAGGGGGGAACAGCTCAATCAGCCCCAGCATTTT
>TRBV7-2|TRBJ1-5|NA|TRBD1
CASSSDRDYQPQHF
TGTGCCAGCAGCTCGGACAGGGATTATCAGCCCCAGCATTTT
>TRBV6-1|TRBJ2-3|NA|NA
CASTGTSTDTQYF
TGTGCCAGCACAGGGACTAGCACAGATACGCAGTATTTT
>TRBV4-2|TRBJ1-1|NA|NA
CASSPQMNTEAFF
TGTGCCAGCAGCCCTCAGATGAACACTGAAGCTTTCTTT
>TRBV4-3|TRBJ2-2|NA|TRBD1
CASSQGTTGNTGELFF
TGCGCCAGCAGCCAAGGGACGACAGGGAACACCGGGGAACTGTTTTTT
>TRBV28|TRBJ1-5|once|NA
CASSLPGLQPQHF
TGTGCCAGCAGTTTACCGGGGCTTCAGCCCCAGCATTTT
>TRBV29-1|TRBJ1-1|NA|NA
CSVEGSRAEAFF
TGCAGCGTGGAGGGGAGTAGGGCTGAAGCTTTCTTT
>TRBV7-3|TRBJ2-5|NA|NA
CASGRGETQYF
TGTGCCAGCGGAAGGGGAGAGACCCAGTACTTC
>TRBV5-1|TRBJ2-7|NA|NA
CASSLTAYEQYF
TGCGCCAGCAGCTTGACAGCCTACGAGCAGTACTTC
>TRBV7-9|TRBJ2-2|few|NA
CASSLVQGGTGELFF
TGTGCCAGCAGCTTAGTTCAGGGTGGCACCGGGGAGCTGTTTTTT
>TRBV5-1|TRBJ1-4|NA|NA
CASSPGSGEGANEKLFF
TGCGCCAGCAGCCCGGGGAGCGGGGAAGGAGCTAATGAAAAACTGTTTTTT
>TRBV7-2|TRBJ2-1|NA|NA
CASSRDGNEQFF
TGTGCCAGCAGCCGGGACGGCAATGAGCAGTTCTTC
>TRBV4-1|TRBJ2-2|NA|NA
CASSQVGTQTGELFF
TGCGCCAGCAGCCAAGTAGGGACCCAAACCGGGGAGCTGTTTTTT
>TRBV18|TRBJ1-2|NA|NA
CASSPIRETDGYTF
TGTGCCAGCTCACCAATTCGAGAGACTGATGGCTACACCTTC
>TRBV2|TRBJ1-4|NA|NA
CASSEAQGIRATNEKLFF
TGTGCCAGCAGTGAAGCGCAAGGTATACGAGCAACTAATGAAAAACTGTTTTTT
>TRBV5-1|TRBJ2-2|NA|NA
CASSLYTLTGELFF
TGCGCCAGCAGCCTATACACCCTAACCGGGGAGCTGTTTTTT
>TRBV7-2|TRBJ2-7|NA|NA
CASSRLGRGPGEQYF
TGTGCCAGCAGCCGCTTAGGGCGGGGGCCGGGGGAGCAGTACTTC